The entry below gives a single TCR beta chain sequence along with its context. As yet, its antigen is unknown. The data are from a study of human T cells and chemical hapten exposure. General observations from the study: The number of TCRs above 1 in 1000 frequency did not change after DPC sensitization. PT1 expanded TCR counts and patch test score correlated positively.

TCRdb fed the RACE reads into MiXCR, producing one record per CDR3 protein. The data hold fewer than 200,000 distinct CDR3 sequences, with roughly 25% observed a single time. Time point indicated: patch test 3, about 24 weeks after DPC sensitization. Treatment of the sample: therapeutic diphenylcyclopropenone sensitization with weekly scalp DPC. The study drew its donors from alopecia patients who were 18 to 70 years old and suitable for DPC. It was unfractionated whole blood from which total RNA was extracted. The V gene's germline CDR1 is DFQATT and CDR2 SNEGSKA (reference sequence). CDR3 length: 14 residues. V gave up 3 bases and J gave up 0 bases, with 9 bases separating them.

The chain has TRBV20-1 and TRBJ2-1; D gene unclear. This specimen consisted of whole blood, obtained in connection with sensitization to the hapten diphenylcyclopropenone (DPC). The origin of this receptor is a woman under 30 with alopecia areata. Some clones in this sample may be carry-over from other donors' samples. CDR3 DNA sequence: TGCAGTGCTAGTCAGACGATCTCCTACAATGAGCAGTTCTTC. Translating gives CSASQTISYNEQFF.